Sequencing of this T cell receptor beta chain was carried out in a study of blood T cell repertoires in COVID-19. Overall study context: From the United States, Italy and Spain came samples of acute and convalescent COVID-19.

This CDR3 spans 16 amino acids. Germline CDR1 DFQATT, CDR2 SNEGSKA (reference sequence). V was clipped by 3 bases and J by 4 bases; unmatched bases: 11. The protocol was immunoSEQ multiplex PCR, while the TCRdb copy is restricted to in-frame clones and leaves out a portion. The data show around 130,000 clones, with over 80% seen just once and around 9.8% held by the top ten. This clonotype was sampled from a man aged 35 to 55 with active or convalescent COVID-19. Sequenced material: peripheral blood. V is TRBV20-1 and J is TRBJ2-1, with TRBD1 matching 8 bases. DNA for the CDR3: TGCAGTGCTAGTTCCTTTCAGGGGGCGCGATACAATGAGCAGTTCTTC. Its protein product is CSASSFQGARYNEQFF.